The TCR beta chain described here comes from a study of shared T cell receptors in the human thymus. Unmatched junction bases numbered 9, after V lost 4 bases and J lost 0 bases. This CDR3 has 17 residues. CDR1 and CDR2 (germline): MNHNS, SASEGT. Libraries were prepared by immunoSEQ multiplex PCR; TCRdb keeps only in-frame clonotypes and omits some of them. The sample contains about 380,000 clones, 85% to 95% of which appear only once. V is TRBV6-1 and J is TRBJ2-3, with 8 bases identical to TRBD1. Sequenced material: thymocytes. This TCR was sampled from a human donor. The CDR3 DNA sequence: TGTGCCAGCAGTGCCCCCCGGGACAGGAGCAGCACAGATACGCAGTATTTT. As protein: CASSAPRDRSSTDTQYF.